This TCR beta chain was captured in a study of blood T cells in healthy people across ages. Study overall: With template switching, about one barcoded beta molecule was captured per two T cells.

The CDR3 extends over 14 amino acids. Germline V gene sequence: CDR1 SEHNR, CDR2 FQNEAQ (reference sequence). Trimming shortened V by 3 bases and J by 6 bases, and 12 bases separated the two germline ends. A second PCR, run for roughly 7 to 12 cycles, used a sample-barcoded 5' primer plus a J-beta primer mix. Each of the cDNA molecules was tagged by a template-switch adaptor with 12 random nucleotides. TCRdb independently ran MiXCR on the 5' RACE reads; one entry per CDR3 protein. This sample has 1.5 million or so distinct CDR3 sequences; 35% to 45% occur once, and the top ten carry less than 8%. This receptor was obtained from a woman in her late teens or twenties in good health. The chain links TRBV7-9 to TRBJ2-1; D may be TRBD2 (5 bases). What was sequenced was blood. CDR3 DNA: TGTGCCAGCAGCTTTGGACTTCTCTTCAATGAGCAGTTCTTC. This sequence encodes CASSFGLLFNEQFF.